This is a list of T cell receptor beta chains from one sample in a study of cytomegalovirus exposure and HLA in healthy donors. Profiled with immunoSEQ multiplex PCR; TCRdb holds only in-frame clones, not every one. The table records 150,000 to 200,000 clones, roughly 78% of them present only once. Sequencing was performed on PBMCs. These receptors were collected from a woman aged 45 to 65 in good health and CMV-seropositive. Both conserved end residues are part of each CDR3. Each record gives: J gene, clone size, V gene, D gene, CDR3 protein, CDR3 DNA. D genes are given only for firm matches. Size values are once, few and many counts, or a class for expanded clones, and some rows have none.

TRBJ2-3 | . | TRBV27 | . | CASSFPPGETDTQYF | TGTGCCAGCAGTTTCCCACCAGGGGAGACAGATACGCAGTATTTT
TRBJ2-1 | . | TRBV12-5 | . | CASSSTGMTYNEQFF | TGTGCTAGTTCGTCAACAGGGATGACCTACAATGAGCAGTTCTTC
TRBJ1-1 | . | TRBV7-9 | . | CSSSADAMNTEAFF | TGTTCCAGCAGCGCCGATGCGATGAACACTGAAGCTTTCTTT
TRBJ2-5 | few | TRBV19 | . | CASSIAGKETQYF | TGTGCCAGTAGTATAGCAGGGAAAGAGACCCAGTACTTC
TRBJ2-3 | . | TRBV11-1 | TRBD1 | CASSHGQGETDTQYF | TGTGCCAGCAGCCACGGACAGGGGGAAACAGATACGCAGTATTTT
TRBJ2-5 | . | TRBV15 | TRBD1 | CATSIGQGATSWETQYF | TGTGCCACCAGCATAGGACAGGGGGCGACTAGTTGGGAGACCCAGTACTTC
TRBJ2-4 | . | TRBV7-9 | . | CASSPEITRDIQYF | TGTGCCAGCAGCCCCGAGATCACCCGGGACATTCAGTACTTC
TRBJ1-5 | . | TRBV19 | . | CASSIGGGSNQPQHF | TGTGCCAGTAGTATAGGCGGGGGTAGCAATCAGCCCCAGCATTTT
TRBJ2-3 | . | TRBV28 | TRBD1 | CASRDRGPSLTITDTQYF | TGTGCCAGCAGAGACAGGGGGCCATCCTTAACCATCACAGATACGCAGTATTTT
TRBJ2-7 | . | TRBV11-2 | . | CASSLGLTWGQPYEQYF | TGTGCCAGCAGCCTGGGACTAACCTGGGGGCAACCTTACGAGCAGTACTTC
TRBJ1-4 | . | TRBV25-1 | . | CASSESGDEKLFF | TGTGCCAGCAGTGAATCAGGGGATGAAAAACTGTTTTTT
TRBJ1-2 | . | TRBV29-1 | . | CSVAANYGYTF | TGCAGCGTCGCAGCGAACTATGGCTACACCTTC
TRBJ2-5 | . | TRBV6-5 | TRBD1 | CASSYSDRVYETQYF | TGTGCCAGCAGTTATAGTGACAGGGTCTACGAGACCCAGTACTTC
TRBJ2-1 | . | TRBV5-6 | . | CASSLAVNEQFF | TGTGCCAGCAGCTTGGCCGTCAATGAGCAGTTCTTC
TRBJ1-1 | few | TRBV5-6 | . | CASRRTENTEAFF | TGTGCCAGCAGACGGACTGAGAACACTGAAGCTTTCTTT
TRBJ1-4 | . | TRBV9 | TRBD1 | CASSVMGQGREKLFF | TGTGCCAGCAGCGTTATGGGACAGGGAAGGGAAAAACTGTTTTTT
TRBJ2-1 | few | TRBV6-5 | . | CATSRGRGDEQFF | TGTGCCACCTCAAGGGGCAGGGGGGATGAGCAGTTCTTC
TRBJ1-4 | once | TRBV6-5 | . | CASTTTGATNEKLFF | TGTGCCAGCACAACTACAGGTGCAACTAATGAAAAACTGTTTTTT
TRBJ2-2 | . | TRBV29-1 | . | CSVPGHPNTGELFF | TGCAGCGTCCCAGGACACCCGAACACCGGGGAGCTGTTTTTT
TRBJ2-3 | . | TRBV7-2 | . | CASSLKVRASATDTQYF | TGTGCCAGCAGCTTAAAAGTCCGGGCTAGCGCCACAGATACGCAGTATTTT
TRBJ1-1 | . | TRBV18 | . | CASSPLAQGGTEAFF | TGTGCCAGCTCACCCCTAGCACAGGGTGGAACTGAAGCTTTCTTT
TRBJ1-4 | few | TRBV5-5 | . | CASSSAFGGLGYATNEKLFF | TGTGCCAGCAGCTCCGCTTTCGGGGGGCTGGGATATGCAACTAATGAAAAACTGTTTTTT
TRBJ1-4 | once | TRBV5-4 | TRBD1 | CASSLQGAREKLFF | TGTGCCAGCAGCTTGCAGGGGGCGCGAGAAAAACTGTTTTTT
TRBJ1-6 | . | TRBV10-3 | TRBD1 | CAIGTGYNSPLHF | TGTGCCATTGGGACAGGCTATAATTCACCCCTCCACTTT
TRBJ1-1 | . | TRBV29-1 | . | CSVELRLEVEAFF | TGCAGCGTTGAACTGCGGTTGGAAGTTGAAGCTTTCTTT
TRBJ1-4 | . | TRBV6-1 | . | CASSDGQGNEKLFF | TGTGCCAGCAGTGATGGGCAGGGTAATGAAAAACTGTTTTTT